This TCR beta chain originates from a study of cytomegalovirus exposure and HLA in healthy donors. Study background: Tens of millions of unique TCRs from HLA-typed donors were held in an early data release.

Notes on the study in general: The authors listed around 150 TCR beta chains as cytomegalovirus-associated. Earlier analysis found most TCR beta V segments productive about 90% or about 30% of the time. Many donors carried some public TCRs, although rarity characterized most TCR sequences.

A multiplex PCR was run with 60 Vbeta primers and 13 Jbeta primers. The method was immunoSEQ multiplex PCR; TCRdb's version includes in-frame clones alone and lacks a portion of them. The sample lists 90,000 to 100,000 clones, approximately 60% occurring once. This clone has more than one count but fewer than ten. What it binds is not known. Germline V gene data show CDR1 as SGHRS and CDR2 as YFSETQ. V was pared by 1 base and J by 3 bases, with 3 bases of the junction left unmatched. The CDR3 loop spans 15 amino acids. The chain employs TRBV5-1 and TRBJ2-1; 8 bases agree with TRBD2. Sequenced: PBMCs. This receptor was taken from a boy between 10 and 17 years old in good health and CMV-seropositive. The CDR3 sequence is CASSLLSGGYNEQFF. In DNA, the CDR3 is TGCGCCAGCAGCTTGCTGAGCGGGGGCTACAATGAGCAGTTCTTC.